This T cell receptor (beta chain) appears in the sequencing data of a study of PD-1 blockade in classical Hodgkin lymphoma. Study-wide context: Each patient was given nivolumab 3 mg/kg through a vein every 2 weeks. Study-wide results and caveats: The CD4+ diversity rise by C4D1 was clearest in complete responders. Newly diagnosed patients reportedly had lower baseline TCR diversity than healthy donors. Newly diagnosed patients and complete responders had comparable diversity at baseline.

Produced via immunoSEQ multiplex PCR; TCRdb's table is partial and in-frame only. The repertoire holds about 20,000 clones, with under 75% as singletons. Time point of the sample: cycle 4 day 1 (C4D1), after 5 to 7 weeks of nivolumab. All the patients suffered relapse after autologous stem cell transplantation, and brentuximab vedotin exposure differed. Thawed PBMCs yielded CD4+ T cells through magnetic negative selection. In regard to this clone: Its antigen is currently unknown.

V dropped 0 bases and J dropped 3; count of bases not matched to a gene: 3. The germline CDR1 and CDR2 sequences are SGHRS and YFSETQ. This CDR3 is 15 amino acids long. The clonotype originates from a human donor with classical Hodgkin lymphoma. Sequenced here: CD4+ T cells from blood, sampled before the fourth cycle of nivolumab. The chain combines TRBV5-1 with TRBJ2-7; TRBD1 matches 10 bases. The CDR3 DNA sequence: TGCGCCAGCAGCTTGGGGGGACAGGGGAACTACGAGCAGTACTTC. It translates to CASSLGGQGNYEQYF.